The clone carrying this TCR beta chain came up a few times. The entry originates in a study of blood T cells in healthy people across ages. Through a sample-barcoded 5' primer and a J-beta primer mix, a second PCR was run for roughly 6 to 12 cycles. One entry per CDR3 protein, called by TCRdb with MiXCR from the 5' RACE reads. Among about 800,000 distinct CDR3 sequences listed, more than 20% were seen once. Germline CDR1 reads MGHRA; CDR2 reads YSYEKL. Trimming removed 7 bases at V and 4 bases at J, with 18 bases between. The CDR3 consists of 15 residues. The same sample was also studied in work on T cells of mothers and their children.

The chain recombines TRBV4-1 with TRBJ2-3; tentative D call: TRBD2 (6 bases). The sample consisted of blood. The receptor was derived from a boy aged 5 to 17 in good health. The DNA of the CDR3 is TGCGCCAGCATGGAGGGACCGACCCCGGCAGATACGCAGTATTTT. Its protein is CASMEGPTPADTQYF.